This paragraph covers one T cell receptor (beta chain) sequence. This specimen comes from a study of blood T cell repertoires in COVID-19. About the research overall: Sites across the United States, Italy and Spain contributed samples from acute and convalescent COVID-19. The analysed material was cDNA or gDNA that came from T cells, B-cell-depleted T cells, or PBMCs.

In the source study's methods: Amplification from reference gene primers served as the basis for estimated nucleated cell counts. Generated by immunoSEQ multiplex PCR, the TCRdb table keeps only in-frame clones and is missing some. V and J calls and clone size are copied from that table; D and trimming were computed from the DNA. This table has about 200,000 clones, roughly 80% appearing once. Germline-derived CDR1 and CDR2 are SNHLY and FYNNEI. The length of the CDR3 is 15 residues. V lost 4 bases and J lost 4; bases outside the gene matches: 8. The sequence was collected from a woman of 80 years or more with acute or convalescent COVID-19. The sequenced material came from peripheral blood. The chain has TRBV2 and TRBJ2-5, with 8 positions matching TRBD1. CDR3 amino acids: CASSGTDRGGETQYF. The CDR3, as DNA: TGTGCCAGCAGTGGTACCGACAGGGGTGGAGAGACCCAGTACTTC.